Listed below are T cell receptor beta chains from one sample, sequenced in a study of T cell changes during pregnancy in multiple sclerosis. The assay was immunoSEQ multiplex PCR, and TCRdb's table has in-frame clones only and misses some. The sample carries around 17,000 clones, approximately 96% recorded once. Sample: peripheral blood, taken in the third trimester of pregnancy. All receptors derive from a female donor with multiple sclerosis, enrolled in a pregnancy study. The CDR3 runs from the conserved cysteine through the conserved F or W. A D gene is named only where the DNA matches it firmly. Rows give clone size only sometimes, using once, few, many, or a class for an expanded clone.

>TRBJ1-1|NA|TRBD1|TRBV6-1
TGTGCCAGCAGTGTTCTTGTTGGCCAGGGGGCAACTGAAGCTTTCTTT
CASSVLVGQGATEAFF
>TRBJ2-3|NA|TRBD2|TRBV9
TGTGCCAGCAGCGTGGCTAGCGGGGAGAGCACAGATACGCAGTATTTT
CASSVASGESTDTQYF
>TRBJ2-1|NA|TRBD2|TRBV5-4
TGTGCCAGCAGCTTGGAAGGGGGATTCCCTAGCGGGGATTGGTATAATGAGCAGTTCTTC
CASSLEGGFPSGDWYNEQFF
>TRBJ2-1|once|TRBD2|TRBV7-3
TGTGCCAGCAGCTTTTCAGCGGGGGGCTACAATGAGCAGTTCTTC
CASSFSAGGYNEQFF
>TRBJ2-2|NA|NA|TRBV29-1
TGCAGCTTCCTGAACGGCGGGGAGCTGTTTTTT
CSFLNGGELFF
>TRBJ2-2|NA|NA|TRBV18
TGTGCCAGCTCACTGCTAGACAGCCGGGGAGGCACCGGGGAGCTGTTTTTT
CASSLLDSRGGTGELFF
>TRBJ2-2|NA|NA|TRBV27
TGTGCCAGCAGCCCCAGAGGAGAGGCCGGGGAGCTGTTTTTT
CASSPRGEAGELFF
>TRBJ1-5|NA|NA|TRBV30
TGTGCCTGGAGTGTAACAGTTCCTAATCAGCCCCAGCATTTT
CAWSVTVPNQPQHF
>TRBJ1-2|NA|NA|TRBV28
TGTGCCAGCAGGCTCGCCTCGTACCAAGGGGAGGACTATGGCTACACCTTC
CASRLASYQGEDYGYTF
>TRBJ1-2|NA|NA|TRBV6-6
TGTGCCAGCAGGACCTTCAGGGGATCGGGAGGCTACACCTTC
CASRTFRGSGGYTF
>TRBJ2-1|NA|NA|TRBV14
TGTGCCAGCAGCCTCCGCCGGCGGGCGAACAATGAGCAGTTCTTC
CASSLRRRANNEQFF
>TRBJ2-3|NA|NA|TRBV19
TGTGCCAGTAGTTCCAGAGGACTGCCGACGGATACGCAGTATTTT
CASSSRGLPTDTQYF
>TRBJ2-1|NA|NA|TRBV15
TGTGCCACCAGCAGAGATTGGGCGGGTGAGGGCAATGAGCAGTTCTTC
CATSRDWAGEGNEQFF
>TRBJ2-3|NA|NA|TRBV4-2
TGTGCCAGCAGCCAAGGCGGGGAACCAGATACGCAGTATTTT
CASSQGGEPDTQYF
>TRBJ1-5|NA|NA|TRBV28
TGTGCCAGCAGGCCCTTACAGGGCTGGGGGCAGCCCCAGCATTTT
CASRPLQGWGQPQHF
>TRBJ1-4|once|NA|TRBV30
TGTGCCGGTACAGGGTTTGAAAAACTGTTTTTT
CAGTGFEKLFF
>TRBJ1-4|NA|NA|TRBV2
TGTGCCAGCAGGACAGCAGCAACTAATGAAAAACTGTTTTTT
CASRTAATNEKLFF
>TRBJ2-6|few|NA|TRBV4-3
TGCGCCAGCAGCCAAGCCTCAGAGGGGGTCTCTGGGGCCAACGTCCTGACTTTC
CASSQASEGVSGANVLTF
>TRBJ2-1|NA|NA|TRBV25-1
TGTGCCAGCAGTGATTTAGGACAAACGAGCTCCTACAATGAGCAGTTCTTC
CASSDLGQTSSYNEQFF
>TRBJ2-7|NA|TRBD1|TRBV11-1
TGTGCCAGCAGCTTAGGCTTGGCAGGGGGCTACGAGCAGTACTTC
CASSLGLAGGYEQYF
>TRBJ2-3|NA|TRBD1|TRBV6-5
TGTGCCAGCAGCCTCTCAGGGGGCCCCACAGATACGCAGTATTTT
CASSLSGGPTDTQYF
>TRBJ1-5|NA|TRBD1|TRBV19
TGTGCCAGTAGTATTATCACAGGGCCAAACCCAGTGACAGGGGGTGAAAGCAATCAGCCCCAGCATTTT
CASSIITGPNPVTGGESNQPQHF
>TRBJ1-4|NA|NA|TRBV19
TGTGCCAGTAGTGCCTTCAGGGGCCTCAGGGAAAAACTGTTTTTT
CASSAFRGLREKLFF
>TRBJ2-1|NA|NA|TRBV7-9
TGTGCCAGCAGCCTGTCGGCGGGGAAGCAGTTCTTC
CASSLSAGKQFF
>TRBJ2-1|NA|TRBD2|TRBV14
TGTGCCAGCAGCCGTTGGCTAGCGGGAGGGCTGGAGGACAATGAGCAGTTCTTC
CASSRWLAGGLEDNEQFF
>TRBJ1-1|NA|NA|TRBV28
TGTGCCAGCACAGGGAGGACACGAGAGAACACTGAAGCTTTCTTT
CASTGRTRENTEAFF
>TRBJ2-2|NA|NA|TRBV29-1
TGCAGCGTTGTGGGCAGCGGGGAGCTGTTTTTT
CSVVGSGELFF
>TRBJ2-3|NA|TRBD1|TRBV7-2
TGTGCCAGCAGCCCAGGGGACAGGCCTAGCACAGATACGCAGTATTTT
CASSPGDRPSTDTQYF
>TRBJ2-1|NA|NA|TRBV5-1
TGCGCCAGCAGCTTGGGGACTTCGACACCTTACAATGAGCAGTTCTTC
CASSLGTSTPYNEQFF
>TRBJ1-1|NA|NA|TRBV27
TGTGCCAGCAGTTTCGCAGGGGCGAACACTGAAGCTTTCTTT
CASSFAGANTEAFF
>TRBJ1-2|NA|NA|TRBV21-1
TGTGCCAGCAGCAAAGACCATTGGGGGCAGGGTTATGGCTACACCTTC
CASSKDHWGQGYGYTF
>TRBJ2-5|NA|TRBD2|TRBV5-5
TGTGCCAGCAGCTTGGCCCCAACTAGCGGGGGGGCCCCCCAAGAGACCCAGTACTTC
CASSLAPTSGGAPQETQYF
>TRBJ2-1|once|TRBD2|TRBV5-4
TGTGCCAGCAGCTTGGCGTCACTAGCGGGAGTCCCTCTGAACAATGAGCAGTTCTTC
CASSLASLAGVPLNNEQFF
>TRBJ2-6|few|NA|TRBV6-1
TGTGCCAGCAGCCCAACAGGGTCCGGGGCCAACGTCCTGACTTTC
CASSPTGSGANVLTF
>TRBJ2-2|once|NA|TRBV2
TGTGCCAGCAGCGAAGAGACTTTTCACACCGGGGAGCTGTTTTTT
CASSEETFHTGELFF
>TRBJ2-1|NA|TRBD1|TRBV7-2
TGTGCCAGCAGCTGGACAGGGACAAGCACGGACAATGAGCAGTTCTTC
CASSWTGTSTDNEQFF
>TRBJ2-3|NA|NA|TRBV9
TGTGCCAGCAGCGTGAAAGGAGACCGTTCCACAGATACGCAGTATTTT
CASSVKGDRSTDTQYF
>TRBJ1-2|few|TRBD1|TRBV7-3
TGTGCCAGCAGCCAAGGACAGGGTGTCGGCTACACCTTC
CASSQGQGVGYTF
>TRBJ2-7|NA|TRBD2|TRBV5-4
TGTGCCAGCAGCGGCCCCGGGACTAGCTACGAGCAGTACTTC
CASSGPGTSYEQYF
>TRBJ2-2|NA|TRBD2|TRBV5-1
TGCGCCAGCAGCCCTCTGGCGGGAGGGGCCGGGGAGCTGTTTTTT
CASSPLAGGAGELFF
>TRBJ2-7|NA|NA|TRBV14
TGTGCCAGCAGCCACTCCTACGAGCAGTACTTC
CASSHSYEQYF
>TRBJ2-3|NA|NA|TRBV9
TGTGCCAGCAGCGTAGGAACTCCCGTTGAGGGCCTGGTTGAGACGCAGTATTTT
CASSVGTPVEGLVETQYF
>TRBJ2-1|NA|TRBD2|TRBV7-3
TGTGCCAGCAGCTTAACGCGGGAGCAGAGCGATAAGCAGTTCTTC
CASSLTREQSDKQFF
>TRBJ2-1|NA|TRBD2|TRBV7-6
TGTGCCAGCAGCCACATACAGGGGTGGCGGGAGGGCCTCTACAATGAGCAGTTCTTC
CASSHIQGWREGLYNEQFF
>TRBJ2-7|NA|TRBD1|TRBV18
TGTGCCAGCTCACCGACAGGGACCGAGCAGTACTTC
CASSPTGTEQYF
>TRBJ1-1|NA|NA|TRBV7-2
TGTGCCAGCAGCCAAAACAGGAACACTGAAGCTTTCTTT
CASSQNRNTEAFF
>TRBJ2-1|NA|TRBD2|TRBV19
TGTGCCAGTAGTGTTGGGCCTAGCGGGGGCAATGAGCAGTTCTTC
CASSVGPSGGNEQFF
>TRBJ1-5|NA|TRBD1|TRBV6-1
TGTGCCAGCAGTTCGACAGGGAAAAATCAGCCCCAGCATTTT
CASSSTGKNQPQHF
>TRBJ2-2|NA|NA|TRBV5-1
TGCGCCAGCAGCTTGGAAGGACATTTCACCGGGGAGCTGTTTTTT
CASSLEGHFTGELFF